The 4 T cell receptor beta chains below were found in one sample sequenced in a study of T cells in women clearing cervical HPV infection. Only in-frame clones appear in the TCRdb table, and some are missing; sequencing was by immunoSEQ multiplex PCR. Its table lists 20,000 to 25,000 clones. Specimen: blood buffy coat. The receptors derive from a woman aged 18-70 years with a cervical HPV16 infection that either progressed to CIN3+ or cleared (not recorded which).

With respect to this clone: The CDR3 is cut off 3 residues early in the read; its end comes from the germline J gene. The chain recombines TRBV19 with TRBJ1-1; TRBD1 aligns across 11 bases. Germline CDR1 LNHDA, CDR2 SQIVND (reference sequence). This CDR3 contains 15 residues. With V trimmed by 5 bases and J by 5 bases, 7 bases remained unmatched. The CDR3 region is CASSPGQGAVTEAFF. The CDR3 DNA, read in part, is TGTGCCAGTAGTCCCGGACAGGGGGCAGTGACTGAA. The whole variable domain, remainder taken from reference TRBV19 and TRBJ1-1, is DGGITQSPKYLFRKEGQNVTLSCEQNLNHDAMYWYRQDPGQGLRLIYYSQIVNDFQKGDIAEGYSVSREKKESFPLTVTSAQKNPTAFYLCASSPGQGAVTEAFFGQGTRLTVV.

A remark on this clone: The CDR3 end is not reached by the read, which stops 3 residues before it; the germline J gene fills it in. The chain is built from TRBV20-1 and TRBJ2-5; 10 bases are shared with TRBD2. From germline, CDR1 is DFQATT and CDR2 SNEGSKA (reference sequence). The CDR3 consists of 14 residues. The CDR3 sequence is CSARSLLAGYTQYF. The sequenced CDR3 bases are TGCAGTGCCCGCAGTCTACTAGCGGGATATACC.

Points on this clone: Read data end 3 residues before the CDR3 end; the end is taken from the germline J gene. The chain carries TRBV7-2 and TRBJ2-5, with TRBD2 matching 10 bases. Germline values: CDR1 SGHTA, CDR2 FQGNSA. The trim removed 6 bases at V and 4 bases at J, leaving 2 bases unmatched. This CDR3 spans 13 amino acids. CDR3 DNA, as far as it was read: TGTGCCAGCAGGCCTAGCGGGAGAGAGACC. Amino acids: CASRPSGRET. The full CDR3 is CASRPSGRETQYF.

The CDR3 DNA, read in part, is TGTGCCAGCAGTGACTCGCCAGGGTTTGGCGAG. Its protein product is CASSDSPGFGE. The CDR3 as a whole reads CASSDSPGFGEQYF. This sequence joins TRBV6-4 and TRBJ2-7, with a weak D call TRBD1 (5 bases). The read terminates 3 residues ahead of where the CDR3 ends, so the germline J gene completes it. Deletions cut 0 bases from V and 6 bases from J, with 12 bases between. CDR1 is MRHNA and CDR2 is SNTAGT in the germline V gene. This CDR3 has 14 amino acids.